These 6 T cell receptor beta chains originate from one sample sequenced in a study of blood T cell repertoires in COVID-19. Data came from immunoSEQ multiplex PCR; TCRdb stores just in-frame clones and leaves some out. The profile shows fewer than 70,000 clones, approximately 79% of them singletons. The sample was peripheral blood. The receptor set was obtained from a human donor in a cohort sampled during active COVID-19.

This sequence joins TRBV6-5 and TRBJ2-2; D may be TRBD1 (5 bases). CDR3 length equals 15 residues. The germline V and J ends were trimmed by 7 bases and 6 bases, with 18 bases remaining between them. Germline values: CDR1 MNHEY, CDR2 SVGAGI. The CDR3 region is CASKSVARVAGELFF. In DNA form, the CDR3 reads TGTGCCAGCAAGAGTGTGGCCAGGGTAGCCGGGGAGCTGTTTTTT.

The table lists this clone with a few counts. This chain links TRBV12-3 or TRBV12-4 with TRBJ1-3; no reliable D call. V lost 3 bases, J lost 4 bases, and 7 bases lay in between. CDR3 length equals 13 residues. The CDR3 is CASSLVGGNTIYF. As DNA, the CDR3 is TGTGCCAGCAGTTTGGTCGGGGGAAACACCATATATTTT.

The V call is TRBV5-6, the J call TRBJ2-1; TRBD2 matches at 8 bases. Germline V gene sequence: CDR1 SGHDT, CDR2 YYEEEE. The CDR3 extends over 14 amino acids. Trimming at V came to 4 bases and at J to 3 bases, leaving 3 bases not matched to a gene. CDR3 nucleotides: TGTGCCAGCAGCATTAGCGGGGTCTACAATGAGCAGTTCTTC. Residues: CASSISGVYNEQFF.

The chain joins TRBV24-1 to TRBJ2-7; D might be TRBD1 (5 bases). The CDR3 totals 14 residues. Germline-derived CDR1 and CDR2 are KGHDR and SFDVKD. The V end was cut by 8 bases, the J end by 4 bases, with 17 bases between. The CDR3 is CATTPIGARYEQYF. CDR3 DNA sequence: TGTGCCACCACCCCAATAGGGGCTAGGTACGAGCAGTACTTC.

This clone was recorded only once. The CDR3 protein is CASSTTETGGDYGYTF. As DNA, the CDR3 is TGTGCCAGTAGCACCACCGAAACAGGGGGCGACTATGGCTACACCTTC. This chain uses TRBV19 with TRBJ1-2, with 9 bases lining up with TRBD1. CDR3 length: 16 amino acids. In germline, CDR1 is LNHDA, CDR2 SQIVND (reference sequence). V dropped 6 bases and J dropped 3; count of bases not matched to a gene: 11. The full variable domain, rest sourced from reference TRBV19 and TRBJ1-2, is DGGITQSPKYLFRKEGQNVTLSCEQNLNHDAMYWYRQDPGQGLRLIYYSQIVNDFQKGDIAEGYSVSREKKESFPLTVTSAQKNPTAFYLCASSTTETGGDYGYTFGSGTRLTVV.

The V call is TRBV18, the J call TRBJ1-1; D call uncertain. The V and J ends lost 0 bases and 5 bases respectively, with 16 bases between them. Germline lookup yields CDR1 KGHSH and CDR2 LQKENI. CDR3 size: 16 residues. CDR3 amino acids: CASSPPRLPERTEAFF. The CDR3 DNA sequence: TGTGCCAGCTCACCACCGCGCTTACCCGAACGAACTGAAGCTTTCTTT.